This TCR beta chain came from a study of blood T cell repertoires in COVID-19. Study background: Nucleic acid was either cDNA or gDNA, and it came from T cells, B-cell-depleted T cells, or PBMCs.

The CDR3 is 15 residues long. The V and J ends lost 5 bases and 5 bases, in that order; junction bases with no gene match: 5. Germline CDR1 reads SNHLY; CDR2 reads FYNNEI. In the study's own analysis: For nucleated cells, counts were estimated from reference gene primer amplification. The data were produced by immunoSEQ multiplex PCR, yet TCRdb's version contains in-frame clones alone and is incomplete. V and J calls plus clone size are reproduced from that table; the DNA served to infer D and trimming. The sample lists about 220,000 clones, around 86% occurring once. This receptor was obtained from a woman in her 70s with COVID-19, enrolled during active disease. The sequencing sample was made of peripheral blood. J is TRBJ2-1 and V is TRBV2; 11 bases agree with TRBD2. The CDR3 is CASSTGTSGHNEQFF. CDR3 sequence (DNA): TGTGCCAGCAGTACCGGGACTAGCGGACACAATGAGCAGTTCTTC.